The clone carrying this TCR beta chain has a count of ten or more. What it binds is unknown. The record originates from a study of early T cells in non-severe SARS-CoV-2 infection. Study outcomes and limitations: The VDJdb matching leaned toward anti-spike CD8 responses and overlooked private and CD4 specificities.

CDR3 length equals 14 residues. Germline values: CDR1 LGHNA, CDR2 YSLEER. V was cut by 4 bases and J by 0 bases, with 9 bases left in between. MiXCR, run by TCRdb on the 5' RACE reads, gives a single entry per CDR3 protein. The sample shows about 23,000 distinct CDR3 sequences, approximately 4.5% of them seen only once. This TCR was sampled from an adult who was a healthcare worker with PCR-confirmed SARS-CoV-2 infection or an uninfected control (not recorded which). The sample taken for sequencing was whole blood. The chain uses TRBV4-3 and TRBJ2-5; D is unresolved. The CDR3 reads CASSLDLYQETQYF. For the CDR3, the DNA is TGCGCCAGCAGCCTAGACTTGTACCAAGAGACCCAGTACTTC.